This entry describes one T cell receptor (beta chain). Libraries were prepared by immunoSEQ multiplex PCR; TCRdb keeps only in-frame clonotypes and omits some of them. The sample consists of over 15,000 clones, roughly 90% of them appearing once. These data are taken from a study of PD-L1 blockade in urothelial cancer. Study as a whole: Blood analysis occurred 3 weeks (second dose) and 6 weeks after treatment start.

The CDR3 runs to 12 residues. CDR1 is SQVTM, CDR2 ANQGSEA, per germline. J is TRBJ2-5 and V is TRBV29-1; 10 bases are shared with TRBD2. The better agreement between TRBJ2-7 and the DNA end casts doubt on the J call. The TCR originated in a man aged 50 or older with urothelial cancer. The sequencing used PBMCs, collected around atezolizumab (anti-PD-L1) treatment. This CDR3 is CSVASGGYEQYF. The CDR3, as DNA: TGCAGCGTTGCTAGCGGGGGTTACGAGCAGTACTTC.